These T cell receptor beta chains were read from a single sample in a study of T cells in Graves' hyperthyroidism and ophthalmopathy. TCRdb independently ran MiXCR on the multiplex PCR reads; one entry per CDR3 protein. The table lists fewer than 450,000 distinct CDR3 sequences, 17% of them singletons. The sequencing input was blood. These receptors were taken from a woman in her twenties or thirties with Graves' hyperthyroidism that later progressed to Graves' ophthalmopathy. CDR3s include the opening cysteine and the closing phenylalanine or tryptophan. A D gene is named only where the DNA matches it firmly. The size of a clone is reported for some rows only, either as once, few or many, or as a class for expanded clones.

V gene	clone size	D gene	J gene	CDR3 DNA	CDR3 protein
TRBV6-1	few	TRBD2	TRBJ2-3	TGTGCCAGCAGGCGGCTAGCGGGTAGTATTAATACGCAGTATTTT	CASRRLAGSINTQYF
TRBV12-3/TRBV12-4	many	.	TRBJ2-2	TGTGCCAGCAGTTTCGACTCTCAGGACCACAGAGGCGGGGAGCTGTTTTTT	CASSFDSQDHRGGELFF
TRBV5-6	.	TRBD1	TRBJ2-1	TGTGCCAGCAGCTTGGTACGGACAGGGGCGAAAAATGAGCAGTTCTTC	CASSLVRTGAKNEQFF
TRBV6-1	.	.	TRBJ2-3	TGTGCCAGCAGTCCGGTAGCGCGCGGTGACACAGATACGCAGTATTTT	CASSPVARGDTDTQYF
TRBV6-5	many	.	TRBJ1-4	TGTGCCAGCAGTTACTCAGGGGAAAAACTGTTTTTT	CASSYSGEKLFF
TRBV10-3	many	TRBD2	TRBJ2-2	TGTGCCATCAGGCTTACTAGCGGAGACACCGGGGAGCTGTTTTTT	CAIRLTSGDTGELFF
TRBV19	few	TRBD1	TRBJ2-2	TGTGCCAGTAGAGGGACAGGGCCCTACTCGAACACCGGGGAGCTGTTTTTT	CASRGTGPYSNTGELFF
TRBV19	few	.	TRBJ2-2	TGTGCCAGTAGGGGGGACTTAAGGGCCGGGGAGCTGTTTTTT	CASRGDLRAGELFF
TRBV5-1	.	.	TRBJ1-5	TGCGCCAGCAGCTTGAATGGCGGGATCAATCAGCCCCAGCATTTT	CASSLNGGINQPQHF
TRBV4-1	.	.	TRBJ2-4	TGCGCCAGCAGCCAAGCGGCACCGGATGGCATTCAGTACTTC	CASSQAAPDGIQYF
TRBV20-1	.	.	TRBJ1-5	TGCAGTGCTCCTCAGTTTTACGGGGAGAATCAGCCCCAGCATTTT	CSAPQFYGENQPQHF
TRBV7-9	few	.	TRBJ2-7	TGTGCCAGCAGCTTAGTGATGGGCAGGGGATCCTACGAGCAGTACTTC	CASSLVMGRGSYEQYF
TRBV6-5	.	.	TRBJ2-6	TGTGCCAGCAGTTACGTGTCTGGGGCCAACGTCCTGACTTTC	CASSYVSGANVLTF
TRBV12-3/TRBV12-4	.	.	TRBJ1-5	TGTGCCGGTGTATATCAACCCCAGCATTTT	CAGVYQPQHF
TRBV5-1	few	TRBD1	TRBJ2-1	TGCGCCAGCAGCCCGTGGGACAGAAACAATGAGCAGTTCTTC	CASSPWDRNNEQFF
TRBV2	.	TRBD2	TRBJ2-1	TGTGCCAGCAGTGTACTAGCGGGATCGGCTCATGAGCAGTTCTTC	CASSVLAGSAHEQFF
TRBV5-6	few	.	TRBJ1-1	TGTGCCAGCAGCTCGACAACAGGGTTCACTGAAGCTTTCTTT	CASSSTTGFTEAFF
TRBV7-9	many	.	TRBJ2-7	TGTGCCAGCAGCTTAGGATTGGGCTCCAGCTACGAGCAGTACTTC	CASSLGLGSSYEQYF
TRBV20-1	few	.	TRBJ2-2	TGCAGTGCGCGGGCCGGGGGCTCTATTACCGGGGAGCTGTTTTTT	CSARAGGSITGELFF
TRBV29-1	many	.	TRBJ1-1	TGCAGCGTTGAAATCGACGGCATGAACACTGAAGCTTTCTTT	CSVEIDGMNTEAFF
TRBV29-1	many	.	TRBJ2-1	TGCAGCGCCCGGGGATCCGGGGGGCTGGGGAATGAGCAGTTCTTC	CSARGSGGLGNEQFF
TRBV6-1	many	TRBD1	TRBJ1-2	TGTGCCAGCAGTCGAACAGGGGGAGAGAACTATGGCTACACCTTC	CASSRTGGENYGYTF
TRBV6-2/TRBV6-3	.	TRBD1	TRBJ2-1	TGTGCCAGCAGCCACGGGACAGTAAATGAGCAGTTCTTC	CASSHGTVNEQFF
TRBV4-1	few	.	TRBJ2-7	TGCACCAGCAGCCAAGTCGAGCGACCCTACGAGCAGTACTTC	CTSSQVERPYEQYF
TRBV2	many	.	TRBJ1-1	TGTGCCAGCAGTCTCCACAGGGACACTGAAGCTTTCTTT	CASSLHRDTEAFF
TRBV6-1	.	TRBD1	TRBJ1-1	TGTGCCAGCAGGGAACAGGGGTTAACTGAAGCTTTCTTT	CASREQGLTEAFF
TRBV9	few	TRBD2	TRBJ2-6	TGTGCCAGCAGCCTCCGCGGTAGCGGGAGGTCTGGGGCCAACGTCCTGACTTTC	CASSLRGSGRSGANVLTF
TRBV27	.	.	TRBJ2-7	TGTGCCAGCGCACCCACTCTAACCTACGAGCAGTACTTC	CASAPTLTYEQYF
TRBV11-2	many	.	TRBJ2-7	TGTGCCAGCAGCTTAGAAGCTCCGCTAGAGCTCTACGAGCAGTACTTC	CASSLEAPLELYEQYF
TRBV2	many	.	TRBJ2-5	TGTGCCAGCAGTGGACACTTCCAAGAGACCCAGTACTTC	CASSGHFQETQYF
TRBV18	many	TRBD2	TRBJ2-3	TGTGCCAGCTCACCGTTGCCTAGCGGGGGGGCCGATACGCAGTATTTT	CASSPLPSGGADTQYF
TRBV20-1	medium-sized	TRBD1	TRBJ2-7	TGCAGTGCGGCGCAGGGGGCGGAGGAGCAGTACTTC	CSAAQGAEEQYF
TRBV27	many	TRBD2	TRBJ2-7	TGTGCCAGCAGTTTATCGCGTCTAGCGGGGGGCGAGCAGTACTTC	CASSLSRLAGGEQYF
TRBV28	many	.	TRBJ2-1	TGTGCCAGCAGCCCACCGGGGGAGAACAATGAGCAGTTCTTC	CASSPPGENNEQFF
TRBV19	.	.	TRBJ2-5	TGTGCCAGTAGCTTAGAGGGGCGTAGTAAAGAGACCCAGTACTTC	CASSLEGRSKETQYF
TRBV7-6	few	TRBD1	TRBJ2-5	TGTGCCAGCAGCCCCCGCCCGACAGGGAGTTTGGGAGAGACCCAGTACTTC	CASSPRPTGSLGETQYF
TRBV14	many	TRBD1	TRBJ1-2	TGTGCCAGCTCAGGGGGCAGCTATGGCTACACCTTC	CASSGGSYGYTF
TRBV11-3	many	TRBD1	TRBJ1-1	TGTGCCAGCAGTTCACGAGACAGGGGCGTGAACACTGAAGCTTTCTTT	CASSSRDRGVNTEAFF
TRBV7-9	once	.	TRBJ2-2	TGTGCCAGCAGCTTAGGAACAGGGAATTCGGCGACCGGGGAGCTGTTTTTT	CASSLGTGNSATGELFF
TRBV20-1	many	TRBD2	TRBJ2-1	TGCAGTGGGACTAGCGGGGGGCTGAATGAGCAGTTCTTC	CSGTSGGLNEQFF
TRBV27	.	.	TRBJ2-1	TGTGCCAGCAGTTCCTTCTTTTCATCCCATCCTCCCTTTAATGAGCAGTTCTTC	CASSSFFSSHPPFNEQFF
TRBV5-1	.	TRBD1	TRBJ2-1	TGCGCCAGCAGCTTGGCCAACAGGGGGCTCTACAATGAGCAGTTCTTC	CASSLANRGLYNEQFF
TRBV4-1	many	.	TRBJ1-2	TGCGCCAGCAGCCAACAGGGCAACTATGGCTACACCTTC	CASSQQGNYGYTF
TRBV10-3	.	.	TRBJ1-5	TGTGCCATCAGTCGGGCAGGGAATCAGCCCCAGCATTTT	CAISRAGNQPQHF
TRBV6-1	many	.	TRBJ2-3	TGTGCCAGCAGGGCGGCAGAAAACACAGATACGCAGTATTTT	CASRAAENTDTQYF